Below, 10 T cell receptor beta chains from the same sample are listed, as sequenced in a study of shared clonotypes between healthy human individuals. As defined, naive CD8 cells were CD45RO-negative and positively selected for CCR7, with terminally differentiated effector memory CD45RA+ cells excluded. Profiled with immunoSEQ multiplex PCR; TCRdb holds only in-frame clones, not every one. This sample has millions of clones, with 93% found just once. The sequenced material came from naive CD8+ T cells from PBMCs. Receptors originate from a man younger than 35 in good health. Some clones in this sample may be carry-over from other donors' samples.

This chain uses TRBV7-2 with TRBJ2-2; D may be TRBD2 (7 bases). Trimming removed 0 bases at V and 3 bases at J, with 11 bases between. CDR1 is SGHTA, CDR2 FQGNSA, per germline. This CDR3 region has 16 residues. The CDR3 DNA follows: TGTGCCAGCAGCTTAGCCGGGGGGCGCGACACCGGGGAGCTGTTTTTT. Translating gives CASSLAGGRDTGELFF.

The J gene is TRBJ2-2, the V gene TRBV7-3; no clear D. Germline assignment: CDR1 SGHTA and CDR2 FQGTGA. Trimming removed 2 bases from V and 7 bases from J, with 8 bases in between. This CDR3 has 13 amino acids. The CDR3 region has the DNA TGTGCCAGCAGCTTATCCCTTCGCGGGGAGCTGTTTTTT. Its protein product is CASSLSLRGELFF. The whole variable domain, remainder taken from reference TRBV7-3 and TRBJ2-2, is GAGVSQTPSNKVTEKGKYVELRCDPISGHTALYWYRQSLGQGPEFLIYFQGTGAADDSGLPNDRFFAVRPEGSVSTLKIQRTERGDSAVYLCASSLSLRGELFFGEGSRLTVL.

The chain has TRBV5-1 and TRBJ2-7, with D possibly being TRBD2 (6 bases). The CDR3 loop spans 15 amino acids. CDR1 is SGHRS and CDR2 is YFSETQ in the germline V gene. The V and J ends lost 0 bases and 3 bases respectively, with 13 bases between them. CDR3 DNA: TGCGCCAGCAGCTTGGAGTCTAGCGCTTTCTACGAGCAGTACTTC. Its protein is CASSLESSAFYEQYF. Variable domain in full (rest from reference TRBV5-1 and TRBJ2-7): KAGVTQTPRYLIKTRGQQVTLSCSPISGHRSVSWYQQTPGQGLQFLFEYFSETQRNKGNFPGRFSGRQFSNSRSEMNVSTLELGDSALYLCASSLESSAFYEQYFGPGTRLTVT.

Comments on this clone: The same CDR3 also results from other DNA sequences found in this sample. The V call is TRBV27, the J call TRBJ2-7; D gene ambiguous. The CDR3 totals 14 residues. Trimming shortened V by 0 bases and J by 1 base, and 7 bases separated the two germline ends. Germline assignment: CDR1 MNHEY and CDR2 SMNVEV (reference sequence). The CDR3 loop reads CASSLSLDSYEQYF. The CDR3 DNA reads TGTGCCAGCAGTTTATCGCTAGATTCCTACGAGCAGTACTTC.

This chain connects TRBV10-3 to TRBJ2-7; 7 bases are a match to TRBD1. This CDR3 is 14 amino acids long. The junction had 5 bases not matched to a gene; V was cut back by 4 bases and J by 2 bases. Germline lookup yields CDR1 ENHRY and CDR2 SYGVKD. The CDR3 loop reads CAISGRQGTYEQYF. The CDR3 nucleotides are TGTGCCATCAGTGGACGACAGGGAACCTACGAGCAGTACTTC.

V is TRBV27 and J is TRBJ2-1; TRBD2 aligns across 10 bases. Germline CDR1 MNHEY, CDR2 SMNVEV (reference sequence). Trimming at V came to 6 bases and at J to 3 bases, leaving 8 bases not matched to a gene. This CDR3 comprises 16 residues. The CDR3 reads CASRRAGGNFYNEQFF. Here the CDR3 DNA reads TGTGCCAGCAGGCGAGCGGGAGGGAATTTCTACAATGAGCAGTTCTTC.

The V gene is TRBV5-4, the J gene TRBJ2-1; 12 bases line up with TRBD2. With 4 bases clipped from V and 8 bases from J, the junction kept 10 bases outside the gene matches. This CDR3 comprises 16 residues. CDR1 and CDR2 (germline): SGHNT, YYREEE (reference sequence). The CDR3 DNA reads as TGTGCCAGCAGCCCTGGACTAGCGGGATCTTACGATGAGCAGTTCTTC. Translating gives CASSPGLAGSYDEQFF.

The count of this clone is one. The chain combines TRBV2 with TRBJ2-7, with D perhaps TRBD1 (6 bases). This CDR3 comprises 13 residues. V shed 8 bases and J shed 2 bases, with 13 bases lying between them. Germline CDR1 is SNHLY and CDR2 is FYNNEI. The CDR3 sequence is CASQGGRTYEQYF. The CDR3 bases are TGTGCCAGCCAAGGGGGTAGAACCTACGAGCAGTACTTC.

In the case of this clone: The same CDR3 can be traced to other DNA sequences in this sample. J is TRBJ1-3 and V is TRBV15, with D perhaps matching TRBD1 (6 bases). The CDR3 contains 15 residues. The germline V gene encodes CDR1 LNHNV and CDR2 YYDKDF (reference sequence). Trimming removed 0 bases at V and 2 bases at J, with 8 bases between. CDR3 residues: CATSRDRGAGNTIYF. CDR3 coding DNA: TGTGCCACCAGCAGAGATAGGGGGGCTGGAAACACCATATATTTT.

This clone has a handful of counts. Other DNA sequences in this sample translate to the same CDR3. The V call is TRBV4-3, the J call TRBJ1-1; D ambiguous. V lost 0 bases and J 1 base, leaving 3 bases between the germline ends. Looked up from germline, CDR1 is LGHNA and CDR2 is YSLEER. The CDR3 runs 13 residues. The CDR3 region is CASSQDWNTEAFF. CDR3 nucleotide sequence: TGCGCCAGCAGCCAAGATTGGAACACTGAAGCTTTCTTT.